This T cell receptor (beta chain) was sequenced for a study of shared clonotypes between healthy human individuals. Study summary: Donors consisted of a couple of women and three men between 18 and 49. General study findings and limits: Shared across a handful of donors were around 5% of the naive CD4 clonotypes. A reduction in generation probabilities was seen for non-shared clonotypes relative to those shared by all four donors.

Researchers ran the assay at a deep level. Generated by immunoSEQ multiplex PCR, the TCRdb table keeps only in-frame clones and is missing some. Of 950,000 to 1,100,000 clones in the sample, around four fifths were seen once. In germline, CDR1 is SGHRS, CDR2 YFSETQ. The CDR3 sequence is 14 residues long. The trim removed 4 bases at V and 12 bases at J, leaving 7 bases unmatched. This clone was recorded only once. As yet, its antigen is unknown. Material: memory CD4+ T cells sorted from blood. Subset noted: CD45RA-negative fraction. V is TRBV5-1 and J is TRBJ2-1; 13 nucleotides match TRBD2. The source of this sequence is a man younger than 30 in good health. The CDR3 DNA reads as TGCGCCAGCAGCGAGGGACTAGCGGGATACGGGCAGTTCTTC. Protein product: CASSEGLAGYGQFF.